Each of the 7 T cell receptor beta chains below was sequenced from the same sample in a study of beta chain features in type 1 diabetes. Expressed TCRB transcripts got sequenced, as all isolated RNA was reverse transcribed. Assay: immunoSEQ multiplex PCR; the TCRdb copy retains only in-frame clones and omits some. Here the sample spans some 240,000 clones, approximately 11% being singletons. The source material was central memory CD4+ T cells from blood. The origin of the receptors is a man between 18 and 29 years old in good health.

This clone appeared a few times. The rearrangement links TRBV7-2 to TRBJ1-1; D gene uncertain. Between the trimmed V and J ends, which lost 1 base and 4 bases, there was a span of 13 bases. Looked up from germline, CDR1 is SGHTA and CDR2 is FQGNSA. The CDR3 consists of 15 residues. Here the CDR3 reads CASSLVPRRLTEAFF. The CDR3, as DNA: TGTGCCAGCAGCTTAGTCCCAAGAAGGCTCACTGAAGCTTTCTTT.

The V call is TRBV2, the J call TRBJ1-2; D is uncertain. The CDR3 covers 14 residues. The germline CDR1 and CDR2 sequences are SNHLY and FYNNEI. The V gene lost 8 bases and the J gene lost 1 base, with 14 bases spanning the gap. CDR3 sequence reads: CASLKTALNYGYTF. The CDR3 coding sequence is TGTGCCAGCCTCAAGACGGCGCTTAACTATGGCTACACCTTC. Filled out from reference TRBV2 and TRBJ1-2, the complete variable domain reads EPEVTQTPSHQVTQMGQEVILRCVPISNHLYFYWYRQILGQKVEFLVSFYNNEISEKSEIFDDQFSVERPDGSNFTLKIRSTKLEDSAMYFCASLKTALNYGYTFGSGTRLTVV.

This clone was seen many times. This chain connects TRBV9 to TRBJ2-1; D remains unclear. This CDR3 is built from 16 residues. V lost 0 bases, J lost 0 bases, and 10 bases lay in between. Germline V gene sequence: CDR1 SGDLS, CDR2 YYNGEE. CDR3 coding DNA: TGTGCCAGCAGCGTAGCTCTCGTAAACTCCTACAATGAGCAGTTCTTC. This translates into CASSVALVNSYNEQFF.

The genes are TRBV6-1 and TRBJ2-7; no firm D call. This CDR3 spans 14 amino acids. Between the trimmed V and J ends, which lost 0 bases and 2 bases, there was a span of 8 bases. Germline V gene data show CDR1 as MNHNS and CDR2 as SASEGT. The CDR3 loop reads CASSEAADTYEQYF. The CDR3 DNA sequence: TGTGCCAGCAGTGAAGCGGCGGATACCTACGAGCAGTACTTC.

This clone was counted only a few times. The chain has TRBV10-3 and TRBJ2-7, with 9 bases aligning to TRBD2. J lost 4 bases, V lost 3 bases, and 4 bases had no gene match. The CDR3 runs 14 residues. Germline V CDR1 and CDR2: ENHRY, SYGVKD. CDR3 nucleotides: TGTGCCATCAGTGATAGACTAGCGGATTACGAGCAGTACTTC. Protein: CAISDRLADYEQYF.

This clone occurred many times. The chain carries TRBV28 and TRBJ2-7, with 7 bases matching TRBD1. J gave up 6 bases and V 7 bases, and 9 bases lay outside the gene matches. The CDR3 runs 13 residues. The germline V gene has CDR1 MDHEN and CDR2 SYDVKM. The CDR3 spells CASISPGTVEQYF. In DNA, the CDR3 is TGTGCCAGCATCTCACCTGGGACAGTCGAGCAGTACTTC. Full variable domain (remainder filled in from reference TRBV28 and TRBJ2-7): DVKVTQSSRYLVKRTGEKVFLECVQDMDHENMFWYRQDPGLGLRLIYFSYDVKMKEKGDIPEGYSVSREKKERFSLILESASTNQTSMYLCASISPGTVEQYFGPGTRLTVT.

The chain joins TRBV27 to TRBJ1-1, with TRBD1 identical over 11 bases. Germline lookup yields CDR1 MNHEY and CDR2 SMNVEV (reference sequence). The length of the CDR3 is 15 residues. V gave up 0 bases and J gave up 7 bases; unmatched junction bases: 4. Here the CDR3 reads CASSLSRTGGGEAFF. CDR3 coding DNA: TGTGCCAGCAGTTTATCTAGGACAGGGGGCGGTGAAGCTTTCTTT.